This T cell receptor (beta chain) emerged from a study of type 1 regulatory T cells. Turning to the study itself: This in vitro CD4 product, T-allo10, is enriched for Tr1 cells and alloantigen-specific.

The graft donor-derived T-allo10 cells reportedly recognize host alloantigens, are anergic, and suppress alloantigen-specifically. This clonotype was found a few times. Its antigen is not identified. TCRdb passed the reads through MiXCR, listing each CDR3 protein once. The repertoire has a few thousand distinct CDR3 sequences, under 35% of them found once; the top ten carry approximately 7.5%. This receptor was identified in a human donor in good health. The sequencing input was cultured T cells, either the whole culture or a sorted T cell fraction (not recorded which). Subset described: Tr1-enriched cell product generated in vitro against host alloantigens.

The CDR3 sequence: CSAQQGAGHYEQYF. The CDR3 region has the DNA TGCAGCGCCCAGCAGGGCGCAGGCCATTACGAGCAGTACTTC. The chain uses TRBV29-1 and TRBJ2-7; D possibly corresponds to TRBD1 (5 bases). V was pared by 7 bases and J by 4 bases, with 20 bases between. Germline CDR1 is SQVTM and CDR2 is ANQGSEA. CDR3 length equals 14 residues.